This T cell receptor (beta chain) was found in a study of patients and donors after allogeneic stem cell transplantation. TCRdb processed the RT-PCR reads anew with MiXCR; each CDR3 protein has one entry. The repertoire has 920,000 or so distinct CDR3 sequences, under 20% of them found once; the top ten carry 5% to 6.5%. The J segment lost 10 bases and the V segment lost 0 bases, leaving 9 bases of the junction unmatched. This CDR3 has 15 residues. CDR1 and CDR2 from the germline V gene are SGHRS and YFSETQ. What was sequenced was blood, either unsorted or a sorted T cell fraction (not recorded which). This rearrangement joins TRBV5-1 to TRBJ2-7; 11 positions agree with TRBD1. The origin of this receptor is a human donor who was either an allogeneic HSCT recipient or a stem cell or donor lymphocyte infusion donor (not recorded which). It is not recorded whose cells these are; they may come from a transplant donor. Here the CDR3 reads CASSLGRTGGTTQYF. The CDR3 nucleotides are TGCGCCAGCAGCTTGGGGAGGACAGGGGGCACAACTCAGTACTTC.